This TCR beta chain was obtained from a study of cytomegalovirus exposure and HLA in healthy donors. This CDR3 spans 13 amino acids. Germline trimming cut 3 bases from V and 8 bases from J; bases unmatched to any gene: 4. In germline, CDR1 is MRHNA, CDR2 SNTAGT. Donors likely had unrecorded immune exposures despite being nominally healthy when sampled. Vbeta (60) and Jbeta (13) primers were used in the PCR. Assay used: immunoSEQ multiplex PCR; TCRdb lists only in-frame clones, some missing. This sample has about 160,000 clones, with approximately 80% found just once. The TCR was taken from a woman aged 18-29 years in good health and CMV-seronegative. The V gene is TRBV6-4, the J gene TRBJ2-4; 7 nucleotides align to TRBD1. Input material: PBMCs. CDR3 coding DNA: TGTGCCAGCAGTGAACACAGGGGACACATTCAGTACTTC. Its translation: CASSEHRGHIQYF.